The 31 T cell receptor beta chains below come from one sample, sequenced in a study of cytomegalovirus exposure and HLA in healthy donors. Use of 60 Vbeta and 13 Jbeta primers characterized the PCR. Assay: immunoSEQ multiplex PCR; the TCRdb copy retains only in-frame clones and omits some. The sample holds about 150,000 clones; 75% to 80% are singletons and the top ten take 0.55% to 0.8%. Sample: PBMCs. The receptor source for this set is a male donor in good health and CMV-seronegative.

CDR3 residues: CASSAGLAGGLITYEQYF. The CDR3 nucleotides read TGTGCCAGTAGTGCCGGACTAGCGGGAGGCCTGATAACCTACGAGCAGTACTTC. This chain connects TRBV19 to TRBJ2-7, with 14 bases identical to TRBD2. This CDR3 contains 18 residues. The germline gives CDR1 LNHDA, CDR2 SQIVND (reference sequence). Trimming took 5 bases from V and 2 from J; bases not matched to a gene: 11.

This rearrangement joins TRBV30 to TRBJ1-1, with 7 nucleotides matching TRBD1. The CDR3 loop spans 13 amino acids. The germline CDR1 and CDR2 sequences are GTSNPN and SVGIG (reference sequence). V was clipped by 4 bases and J by 1 base; unmatched bases: 3. CDR3 residues: CAWITGANTEAFF. In DNA form, the CDR3 reads TGTGCCTGGATTACAGGGGCGAACACTGAAGCTTTCTTT.

The chain employs TRBV10-3 and TRBJ1-2; D not resolved. The germline CDR1 and CDR2 sequences are ENHRY and SYGVKD. Deletions cut 10 bases from V and 2 bases from J, with 14 bases between. The CDR3 totals 13 residues. In DNA form, the CDR3 reads TGTGCCAACTCCGAGACGGAGAACTATGGCTACACCTTC. It is translated as CANSETENYGYTF.

A note on this clone: One end of the junction varies from germline; a read error may be responsible. J is TRBJ2-7 and V is TRBV7-2, with TRBD2 matching over 10 bases. The CDR3 consists of 13 residues. Germline CDR1 reads SGHTA; CDR2 reads FQGNSA. CDR3 sequence: CASSWKSSLAGHF. In DNA, the CDR3 is TGTGCCAGCAGCTGGAAATCGTCACTAGCGGGGCACTTC.

The V gene is TRBV27, the J gene TRBJ2-5; a weak D match, TRBD1 (6 bases). The V and J ends lost 3 bases and 1 base respectively, with 9 bases between them. The V gene's germline CDR1 is MNHEY and CDR2 SMNVEV (reference sequence). This CDR3 has 14 residues. This CDR3 reads CASSLRGGQETQYF. DNA of the CDR3: TGTGCCAGCAGTTTGAGAGGGGGCCAAGAGACCCAGTACTTC.

The gene calls are TRBV5-6 and TRBJ1-5; tentatively, D is TRBD1 (5 bases). Germline V gene lookup returns CDR1 SGHDT and CDR2 YYEEEE. The CDR3 is 14 residues long. V was shortened by 4 bases and J by 8 bases, with 16 bases between the two germline ends. The chain's CDR3 is CASSDTQNRKPQHF. In DNA, the CDR3 is TGTGCCAGCAGCGATACCCAAAACAGGAAGCCCCAGCATTTT.

The V call is TRBV5-1, the J call TRBJ1-5; the D gene is possibly TRBD1 (5 bases). This CDR3 contains 16 residues. Germline V lookup: CDR1 SGHRS, CDR2 YFSETQ. Trimming stripped 3 bases from V and 2 bases from J, with 15 bases between. CDR3 DNA: TGCGCCAGCAGCTGGATTTTGGTCAGGGGCAATCAGCCCCAGCATTTT. It is translated as CASSWILVRGNQPQHF.

The gene calls are TRBV6-5 and TRBJ2-5; D uncertain. With the DNA end fitting TRBJ2-7 better, the J assignment may be wrong. The CDR3 covers 14 residues. Germline CDR1 and CDR2: MNHEY and SVGAGI. The CDR3 protein is CASRGRPTIYEQYF. The CDR3 DNA sequence: TGTGCCAGCAGGGGCAGGCCTACCATCTACGAGCAGTACTTC.

The chain carries TRBV12-5 and TRBJ2-2, with 10 bases identical to TRBD1. The length of the CDR3 is 20 residues. Germline lookup yields CDR1 LGHNT and CDR2 FRNRAP. V was clipped by 2 bases and J by 0 bases; unmatched bases: 12. CDR3 in DNA: TGTGCTAGTGGTTTGCCCCGGGACAGGGGCCTTGGCGCGAACACCGGGGAGCTGTTTTTT. Amino acids: CASGLPRDRGLGANTGELFF.

A few counts support this clone. This chain connects TRBV9 to TRBJ1-2; a possible D gene is TRBD1 (6 bases). The CDR3 spans 14 residues. V lost 0 bases and J 2 bases, leaving 8 bases between the germline ends. Germline V CDR1 and CDR2: SGDLS, YYNGEE. CDR3 nucleotide sequence: TGTGCCAGCAGCGTAGGCAGGGGAAACTATGGCTACACCTTC. Translating it yields CASSVGRGNYGYTF.

This clone was found a few times. The gene calls are TRBV2 and TRBJ2-3; 8 bases fit TRBD2. V dropped 11 bases and J dropped 4; count of bases not matched to a gene: 8. The CDR3 is 13 residues long. Germline V gene data show CDR1 as SNHLY and CDR2 as FYNNEI. Written as DNA, the CDR3 is TGTGCCTTAGGGCGGGAGGCTGCAGATACGCAGTATTTT. Translation: CALGREAADTQYF.

V and J are TRBV27 and TRBJ1-1; a possible D gene is TRBD1 (5 bases). V dropped 6 bases and J dropped 0 bases, with 8 bases sitting between them. The CDR3 sequence is 13 residues long. Looked up from germline, CDR1 is MNHEY and CDR2 is SMNVEV (reference sequence). CDR3 sequence: CASSLTVNTEAFF. CDR3 in DNA: TGTGCCAGCAGCCTGACAGTGAACACTGAAGCTTTCTTT.

This chain connects TRBV30 to TRBJ2-7, with D maybe TRBD2 (7 bases). CDR3 size: 13 residues. Trimming left V 5 bases short and J 3 bases short, with 14 bases between. CDR1 is GTSNPN, CDR2 SVGIG, per germline (reference sequence). The CDR3 coding sequence is TGTGCCTGGCTAAGGGAGGGGGGCTACGAGCAGTACTTC. Protein product: CAWLREGGYEQYF.

The CDR3, as DNA: TGTGCCAGTAGTATAGATCTATGGGGACAGGCTGTCGATGGGACTTTCTTT. It is translated as CASSIDLWGQAVDGTFF. This chain joins TRBV19 and TRBJ1-1, with 8 nucleotides matching TRBD1. Germline values: CDR1 LNHDA, CDR2 SQIVND (reference sequence). This CDR3 has 17 amino acids. Losses at the gene ends were 0 bases for V and 12 bases for J; bases not matched to a gene: 18.

The gene calls are TRBV5-4 and TRBJ1-2; possibly TRBD1 for D (6 bases). The CDR3 is 14 residues long. V lost 1 base, J lost 3 bases, and 10 bases lay in between. Germline V lookup: CDR1 SGHNT, CDR2 YYREEE (reference sequence). DNA of the CDR3: TGTGCCAGCAGCTTGAGGGGGGGGGACTATGGCTACACCTTC. This sequence encodes CASSLRGGDYGYTF.

In regard to this clone: The sample contains more than one DNA sequence encoding this CDR3. The chain has TRBV5-1 and TRBJ1-1; 8 bases line up with TRBD1. Germline values: CDR1 SGHRS, CDR2 YFSETQ. CDR3 length: 14 residues. The ends lost 3 bases at V and 1 base at J; junction bases unmatched: 2. CDR3 sequence (DNA): TGCGCCAGCAGCTCACAGGGGGGGAACACTGAAGCTTTCTTT. It translates to CASSSQGGNTEAFF.

The rearrangement uses TRBV6-6 and TRBJ2-5; 10 bases fit TRBD2. CDR3 length: 15 amino acids. The trim removed 8 bases at V and 5 bases at J, leaving 11 bases unmatched. Per germline, CDR1 MNHNY and CDR2 SVGAGI (reference sequence). CDR3 nucleotide sequence: TGTGCCAGCTTCCTAAGCGGGAGGGCGGGGGAGACCCAGTACTTC. Encoded protein: CASFLSGRAGETQYF.

The CDR3 nucleotides are TGTGCCTGGGGACAGGGGGGATCCTACGAGCAGTACTTC. This encodes CAWGQGGSYEQYF. The genes are TRBV30 and TRBJ2-5; 10 bases map to TRBD1. The J call may not be correct, given that the DNA end is closer to TRBJ2-7. CDR3 length: 13 residues. Germline assignment: CDR1 GTSNPN and CDR2 SVGIG (reference sequence).

This chain links TRBV27 with TRBJ2-3, with D unclear. Germline V gives CDR1 MNHEY, CDR2 SMNVEV (reference sequence). This CDR3 comprises 14 residues. Trimming left V 3 bases short and J 4 bases short, with 11 bases between. CDR3 sequence: CASSLGTPPDTQYF. The DNA of the CDR3 is TGTGCCAGCAGTTTGGGCACGCCACCAGATACGCAGTATTTT.

The chain carries TRBV11-3 and TRBJ2-2, with no clear D. V shed 2 bases and J shed 8 bases, with 3 bases lying between them. The CDR3 runs 11 residues. Germline CDR1 SGHNT, CDR2 YENEEA. The CDR3 sequence is CASSLRGELFF. CDR3 nucleotides: TGTGCCAGCAGCTTACGTGGGGAGCTGTTTTTT.

The chain has TRBV11-3 and TRBJ2-7; D gene ambiguous. Trimming took 4 bases from V and 0 from J, leaving 10 bases between them. Germline V gene data show CDR1 as SGHNT and CDR2 as YENEEA. The length of the CDR3 is 14 residues. The CDR3 loop is CASSYAASSYEQYF. CDR3 sequence (DNA): TGTGCCAGCAGCTACGCCGCTAGCTCCTACGAGCAGTACTTC.

The V and J genes are TRBV4-3 and TRBJ2-2; unclear D gene. The germline V gene has CDR1 LGHNA and CDR2 YSLEER. V dropped 0 bases and J dropped 0 bases, with 20 bases sitting between them. The CDR3 has 20 residues. The CDR3 nucleotides read TGCGCCAGCAGCCAAGATCCCCCGATAGCCCAGACCTCGAACACCGGGGAGCTGTTTTTT. The encoded protein is CASSQDPPIAQTSNTGELFF.

Worth noting for this clone: At one boundary the junction diverges from the germline segment, which might be a read error. The V call is TRBV7-9, the J call TRBJ2-4; tentatively, D is TRBD2 (6 bases). Looked up from germline, CDR1 is SEHNR and CDR2 is FQNEAQ (reference sequence). CDR3 length: 16 amino acids. The DNA for the CDR3 is TGTTCCAGCACCCCCCGGGAGCCTGGCGCCAAAAACATTCAGTACTTC. This encodes CSSTPREPGAKNIQYF.

The CDR3 region is CASSWGDSDTQYF. CDR3 DNA sequence: TGTGCCAGCAGCTGGGGGGATTCAGATACGCAGTATTTT. V gene TRBV5-6 combines with J gene TRBJ2-3; a weak D match, TRBD2 (6 bases). The germline CDR1 and CDR2 sequences are SGHDT and YYEEEE. V dropped 3 bases and J dropped 4 bases, with 9 bases sitting between them. This CDR3 is built from 13 residues.

This rearrangement joins TRBV6-6 to TRBJ1-1; the match to TRBD1 covers 7 bases. The germline V gene has CDR1 MNHNY and CDR2 SVGAGI (reference sequence). V lost 11 bases and J lost 0; bases outside the gene matches: 15. There are 16 residues in the CDR3. The CDR3 bases are TGTGCCGCACTCCCGGGACAGATCACCATGAACACTGAAGCTTTCTTT. Residues: CAALPGQITMNTEAFF.

The J gene is TRBJ1-1, the V gene TRBV5-4, with 8 bases fitting TRBD1. The CDR3 totals 14 residues. With V trimmed by 4 bases and J by 2 bases, 4 bases remained unmatched. CDR1 SGHNT and CDR2 YYREEE come from the germline V gene (reference sequence). CDR3: CASSRQGRNTEAFF. The CDR3 bases are TGTGCCAGCAGCCGACAGGGGAGAAACACTGAAGCTTTCTTT.

This clone appeared a few times. This sequence joins TRBV19 and TRBJ2-1, with TRBD2 matching 9 bases. Germline trimming cut 4 bases from V and 7 bases from J; bases unmatched to any gene: 14. The germline gives CDR1 LNHDA, CDR2 SQIVND (reference sequence). The CDR3 covers 17 residues. CDR3 loop: CASSTPLWAGGRNEQFF. As DNA, the CDR3 is TGTGCCAGTAGTACCCCCCTATGGGCGGGGGGGCGAAATGAGCAGTTCTTC.

This chain connects TRBV10-3 to TRBJ2-7; D might be TRBD1 (5 bases). Germline V CDR1 and CDR2: ENHRY, SYGVKD. The CDR3 spans 16 residues. The germline V and J ends were trimmed by 0 bases and 2 bases, with 14 bases remaining between them. This CDR3 reads CAISESGRSGTYEQYF. CDR3 nucleotides: TGTGCCATCAGTGAGTCGGGGCGGAGTGGAACCTACGAGCAGTACTTC.

The chain employs TRBV7-2 and TRBJ1-5; possibly TRBD1 for D (5 bases). CDR3 length: 14 amino acids. Deletions cut 0 bases from V and 6 bases from J, with 9 bases between. Per germline, CDR1 SGHTA and CDR2 FQGNSA. This chain's CDR3 is CASSLARGGQPQHF. CDR3 in DNA: TGTGCCAGCAGCTTAGCGCGGGGGGGTCAGCCCCAGCATTTT.

The table lists this clone with a few counts. This sequence joins TRBV6-6 and TRBJ1-2; 7 bases agree with TRBD1. J was trimmed by 6 bases and V by 5 bases; bases with no gene match: 6. Germline CDR1 MNHNY, CDR2 SVGAGI (reference sequence). The CDR3 sequence is 13 residues long. DNA of the CDR3: TGTGCCAGCAGTGGGGGGACAGCGGATGGCTACACCTTC. It encodes CASSGGTADGYTF.

This rearrangement joins TRBV6-5 to TRBJ1-2, with D possibly matching TRBD1 (5 bases). The germline gives CDR1 MNHEY, CDR2 SVGAGI. The CDR3 covers 13 residues. Deletions cut 6 bases from V and 6 bases from J, with 14 bases between. In DNA, the CDR3 is TGTGCCAGCAGGTTCATGGGGCAGAATGGCTACACCTTC. Residues: CASRFMGQNGYTF.